A single sample is the source of the 6 T cell receptor beta chains below, sequenced in a study of T cell repertoires in cytomegalovirus infection. MiXCR was run by TCRdb on the reads, yielding one entry per CDR3 protein. Among about 360,000 distinct CDR3 sequences listed, 15% to 20% were seen once. The sequencing input was PBMCs. All receptors come from a human donor in good health (CMV status not recorded). Some clones in this sample may be carry-over from other donors' samples.

The chain has TRBV14 and TRBJ2-7; 7 nucleotides agree with TRBD1. Germline V gene lookup returns CDR1 SGHDN and CDR2 FVKESK. CDR3 length: 14 amino acids. With 4 bases clipped from V and 4 bases from J, the junction kept 7 bases outside the gene matches. The CDR3 here is CASSLRGQPYEQYF. The CDR3 nucleotides are TGTGCCAGCAGCCTTAGGGGACAGCCTTACGAGCAGTACTTC.

In this sample, this clonotype turned up a few times. J is TRBJ2-6 and V is TRBV6-6, with TRBD1 matching 10 bases. The CDR3 is made up of 17 amino acids. Germline V gene sequence: CDR1 MNHNY, CDR2 SVGAGI (reference sequence). V gave up 5 bases and J gave up 0 bases; unmatched junction bases: 4. The CDR3 reads CASSDRGPFSGANVLTF. CDR3 DNA: TGTGCCAGCAGTGACAGGGGGCCCTTCTCTGGGGCCAACGTCCTGACTTTC.

This clonotype showed up many times. J is TRBJ2-7 and V is TRBV27; the D gene is possibly TRBD1 (5 bases). Trimming took 4 bases from V and 3 from J, leaving 13 bases between them. This CDR3 has 14 residues. Germline CDR1 and CDR2: MNHEY and SMNVEV (reference sequence). This CDR3 reads CASSSRTSYYEQYF. For the CDR3, the DNA is TGTGCCAGCAGTTCGAGGACAAGCTACTACGAGCAGTACTTC.

The chain joins TRBV28 to TRBJ1-1; D remains unclear. The CDR3 loop spans 13 amino acids. Trimming cost V 8 bases and J 3 bases, with 13 bases left between them. The germline gives CDR1 MDHEN, CDR2 SYDVKM. In nucleotides, the CDR3 is TGTGCCAGCGGGTTAGGGAAAGACACTGAAGCTTTCTTT. Encoded protein: CASGLGKDTEAFF.

The V gene is TRBV11-2, the J gene TRBJ2-7; 7 nucleotides agree with TRBD2. This CDR3 region has 14 residues. V gave up 1 base and J gave up 6 bases; unmatched junction bases: 6. Per germline, CDR1 SGHAT and CDR2 FQNNGV. The CDR3 bases are TGTGCCAGCAGCTTAGGAGGAGGGGAGGGCGAGCAGTACTTC. Protein product: CASSLGGGEGEQYF.

The rearrangement links TRBV2 to TRBJ1-2; no clear D. The ends were cut back, 7 bases at V and 7 bases at J, with 13 bases in the middle. Germline CDR1 is SNHLY and CDR2 is FYNNEI. This CDR3 is built from 12 residues. The CDR3 here is CASILDSGGYTF. CDR3 DNA: TGTGCCAGCATCCTCGATTCGGGTGGCTACACCTTC.